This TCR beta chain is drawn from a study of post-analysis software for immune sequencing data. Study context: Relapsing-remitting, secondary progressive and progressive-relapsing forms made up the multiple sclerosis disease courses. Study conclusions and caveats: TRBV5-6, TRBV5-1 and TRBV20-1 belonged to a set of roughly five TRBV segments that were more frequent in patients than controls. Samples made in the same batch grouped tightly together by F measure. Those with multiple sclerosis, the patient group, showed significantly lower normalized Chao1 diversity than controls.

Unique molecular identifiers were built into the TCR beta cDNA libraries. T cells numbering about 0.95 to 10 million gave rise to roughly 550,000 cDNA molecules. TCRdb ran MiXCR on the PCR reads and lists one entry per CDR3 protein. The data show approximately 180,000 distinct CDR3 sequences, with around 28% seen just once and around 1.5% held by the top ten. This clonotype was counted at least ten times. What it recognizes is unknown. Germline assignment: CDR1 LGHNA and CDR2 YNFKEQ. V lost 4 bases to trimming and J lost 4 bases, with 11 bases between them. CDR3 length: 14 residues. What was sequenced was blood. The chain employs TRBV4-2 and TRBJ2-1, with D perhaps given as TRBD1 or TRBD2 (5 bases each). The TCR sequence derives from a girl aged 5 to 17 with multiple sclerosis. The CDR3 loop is CASSPRDPYNEQFF. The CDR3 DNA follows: TGTGCCAGCAGCCCACGGGACCCGTACAATGAGCAGTTCTTC.